Below are 2 T cell receptor beta chains sequenced from a single sample in a study of T cell responses to AZD1222 COVID-19 vaccine. TCRdb keeps only in-frame clones here, not all; method: immunoSEQ multiplex PCR. The profile shows 59,000 or so clones, about 81% of them singletons. This sample comprised peripheral blood, obtained on day 0 of AZD1222 vaccination. The receptors stem from an adult in good health.

This clone is a singleton in its sample. This rearrangement joins TRBV7-2 to TRBJ2-7; a weak D match, TRBD1 (5 bases). CDR1 is SGHTA, CDR2 FQGNSA, per germline. This CDR3 has 13 amino acids. The ends were cut back, 5 bases at V and 7 bases at J, with 15 bases in the middle. In DNA, the CDR3 is TGTGCCAGCAGCAGGCAGGGTGTTCCTGAGCAGTACTTC. Its protein product is CASSRQGVPEQYF. Full variable domain (rest looked up from reference TRBV7-2 and TRBJ2-7): GAGVSQSPSNKVTEKGKDVELRCDPISGHTALYWYRQSLGQGLEFLIYFQGNSAPDKSGLPSDRFSAERTGGSVSTLTIQRTQQEDSAVYLCASSRQGVPEQYFGPGTRLTVT.

This sequence joins TRBV11-2 and TRBJ2-5, with 8 bases aligning to TRBD2. Germline V gene sequence: CDR1 SGHAT, CDR2 FQNNGV. V trimming: 5 bases; J trimming: 5 bases; junction bases outside the gene matches: 16. CDR3 length: 17 amino acids. CDR3 region: CASSPQKRAGGMETQYF. The CDR3 region has the DNA TGTGCCAGCAGCCCCCAGAAGAGGGCGGGGGGCATGGAGACCCAGTACTTC.